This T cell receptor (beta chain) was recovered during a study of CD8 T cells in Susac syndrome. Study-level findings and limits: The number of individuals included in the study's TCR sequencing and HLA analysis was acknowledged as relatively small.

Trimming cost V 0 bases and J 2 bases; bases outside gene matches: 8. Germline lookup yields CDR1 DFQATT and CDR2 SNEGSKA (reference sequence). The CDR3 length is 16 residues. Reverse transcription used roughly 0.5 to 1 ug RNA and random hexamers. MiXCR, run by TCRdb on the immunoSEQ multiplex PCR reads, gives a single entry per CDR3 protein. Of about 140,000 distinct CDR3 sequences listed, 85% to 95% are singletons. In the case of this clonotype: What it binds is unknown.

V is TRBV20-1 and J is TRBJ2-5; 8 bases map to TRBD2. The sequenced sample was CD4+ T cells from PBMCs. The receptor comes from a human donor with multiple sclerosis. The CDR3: CSARDWASGPQETQYF. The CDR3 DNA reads TGCAGTGCTAGAGATTGGGCTAGCGGGCCTCAAGAGACCCAGTACTTC.